This note documents a single T cell receptor (beta chain) sequence. What it binds is unknown. Samples came from healthy bone marrow donors. The PCR contained 60 Vbeta and 13 Jbeta primers. The method was immunoSEQ multiplex PCR; TCRdb's version includes in-frame clones alone and lacks a portion of them. Here the sample spans 150,000 to 180,000 clones, approximately 80% being singletons. The data belong to a study of cytomegalovirus exposure and HLA in healthy donors. Overall study context: The study's early data release held about 80 million unique TCRs from HLA-typed donors. Study results and limitations: In a later analysis, HLA-associated TCR beta chains were more clonally expanded than equally common others. V- and J-gene trimming in TCR beta was tied to a missense DCLRE1C variant by an analysis performed later.

This receptor was taken from a woman in her thirties or forties in good health and CMV-seropositive. The sequenced sample was PBMCs.

The CDR3 spells CASSLGGSGYEQYF. The CDR3 DNA is TGTGCCAGCAGCTTGGGTGGTAGCGGTTACGAGCAGTACTTC. V and J are TRBV5-4 and TRBJ2-7, with D possibly matching TRBD2 (6 bases). The germline V and J ends were trimmed by 0 bases and 4 bases, with 11 bases remaining between them. Germline CDR1 reads SGHNT; CDR2 reads YYREEE (reference sequence). This CDR3 is 14 amino acids long.